Each of the 28 T cell receptor beta chains below was sequenced from the same sample in a study of regulatory T cells in long-lasting Graves disease. Time point indicated: newly diagnosed GD, antithyroid drugs for less than 3 months. From PBMCs, RNA was extracted and then used to make the TCR library. Combining iRepertoire HTBI primers with Arm-PCR of CDR3 regions, the authors built TCR beta libraries. TCRdb passed the multiplex PCR reads through MiXCR, listing each CDR3 protein once. Of about 560,000 distinct CDR3 sequences listed, around 16% are singletons. These data are also associated with another study on T cells in Graves' hyperthyroidism and ophthalmopathy.

The specimen was peripheral blood mononuclear cells (PBMCs), collected at new diagnosis, from a patient treated with antithyroid drugs. These receptors were obtained from a man aged 18-30 years with Graves disease.

This clonotype was detected many times. This rearrangement joins TRBV6-1 to TRBJ2-1; D may match TRBD1 or TRBD2 (5 bases each). The CDR3 loop spans 13 amino acids. The V and J ends lost 7 bases and 2 bases respectively, with 9 bases between them. Looked up from germline, CDR1 is MNHNS and CDR2 is SASEGT. The CDR3 sequence: CASKRDPYNEQFF. The CDR3, as DNA: TGTGCCAGCAAGAGGGACCCCTACAATGAGCAGTTCTTC.

This clonotype was recorded at least ten times. The chain has TRBV29-1 and TRBJ2-7; 9 bases agree with TRBD1. The CDR3 runs 12 residues. Germline V CDR1 and CDR2: SQVTM, ANQGSEA. Trimming took 6 bases from V and 6 from J; bases not matched to a gene: 6. The CDR3 loop is CSVPTGGSEQYF. The CDR3 DNA sequence: TGCAGCGTCCCGACAGGGGGGAGCGAGCAGTACTTC.

In its sample, this clonotype was seen a few times. The genes are TRBV27 and TRBJ2-1; perhaps D is TRBD1 or TRBD2 (5 bases each). The CDR3 is made up of 16 amino acids. Trimming shortened V by 2 bases and J by 2 bases, and 13 bases separated the two germline ends. The V gene's germline CDR1 is MNHEY and CDR2 SMNVEV (reference sequence). The CDR3 nucleotides read TGTGCCAGCAGTTTAAGTTCGGGACCAACCTACAATGAGCAGTTCTTC. Its translation is CASSLSSGPTYNEQFF.

Remarks on this clonotype: It may be a read error: a sequence one base away is much more abundant. The chain carries TRBV20-1 and TRBJ1-1, with a tentative D call TRBD1 (6 bases). The CDR3 extends over 12 amino acids. CDR1 and CDR2 from the germline V gene are DFQATT and SNEGSKA (reference sequence). CDR3 sequence reads: CRGGAGDTEAFF. Written as DNA, the CDR3 is TGCAGGGGGGGGGCGGGAGACACTGAAGCTTTCTTT.

The chain joins TRBV5-1 to TRBJ2-2; D remains unclear. Germline V CDR1 and CDR2: SGHRS, YFSETQ. The CDR3 extends over 17 amino acids. Trimming removed 0 bases from V and 0 bases from J, with 12 bases in between. The CDR3 sequence: CASSLVVAVANTGELFF. The DNA for the CDR3 is TGCGCCAGCAGCTTGGTGGTGGCGGTCGCGAACACCGGGGAGCTGTTTTTT.

V and J are TRBV5-1 and TRBJ2-6; D remains unclear. V was trimmed by 3 bases and J by 1 base, leaving 8 bases between them. Looked up from germline, CDR1 is SGHRS and CDR2 is YFSETQ. CDR3 length equals 15 residues. The CDR3 region is CASSSTQSGANVLTF. CDR3 bases: TGCGCCAGCAGCTCTACGCAGTCTGGGGCCAACGTCCTGACTTTC.

This clonotype appeared a few times. In nucleotides, the CDR3 is TGTGCCAGCAGCCCCCCTGGGGTAGCCTCGGAGACACTCAATGAGCAGTTCTTC. As protein: CASSPPGVASETLNEQFF. The genes are TRBV11-3 and TRBJ2-1; D not resolved. The CDR3 length is 18 residues. V was clipped by 5 bases and J by 6 bases, with 26 bases between them. Germline CDR1 SGHNT, CDR2 YENEEA.

The table lists this clonotype with a count of one. This sequence joins TRBV28 and TRBJ2-3, with 13 bases lining up with TRBD2. Germline V gene lookup returns CDR1 MDHEN and CDR2 SYDVKM. The CDR3 is 18 residues long. Unmatched junction bases numbered 12, after V lost 4 bases and J lost 5 bases. CDR3 in amino acids: CASSYPVTSGRVGDTQYF. The CDR3 nucleotides read TGTGCCAGCAGTTACCCGGTCACTAGCGGGAGGGTTGGAGATACGCAGTATTTT.

This chain connects TRBV5-8 to TRBJ1-4; tentative D call: TRBD1 (5 bases). Trimming removed 3 bases from V and 0 bases from J, with 21 bases in between. Germline V gives CDR1 SGHTS, CDR2 YDEGEE. The CDR3 runs 19 residues. This CDR3 is CASSWGRDYTPATNEKLFF. The CDR3 region has the DNA TGTGCCAGCAGCTGGGGCCGGGACTACACCCCCGCAACTAATGAAAAACTGTTTTTT.

This clonotype came up many times. V and J are TRBV12-3 or TRBV12-4 and TRBJ2-1; 10 nucleotides agree with TRBD2. There are 15 residues in the CDR3. V lost 5 bases to trimming and J lost 4 bases; unmatched junction nucleotides: 5. The CDR3 sequence: CASSAGTSVYNEQFF. CDR3 DNA sequence: TGTGCCAGCAGTGCCGGGACTAGCGTATACAATGAGCAGTTCTTC.

This clonotype was seen a handful of times. The rearrangement joins TRBV20-1 to TRBJ1-2; D gene ambiguous. The V end lost 3 bases, the J end lost 8 bases, and 16 bases lay between the germline ends. CDR3 length: 13 residues. Per germline, CDR1 DFQATT and CDR2 SNEGSKA (reference sequence). The CDR3 loop reads CSAREFIGVGYTF. The DNA for the CDR3 is TGCAGTGCTAGGGAATTTATCGGGGTGGGCTACACCTTC.

This clonotype was counted many times. J is TRBJ2-7 and V is TRBV3-1, with TRBD2 matching over 11 bases. CDR3 size: 18 residues. CDR1 is LGHDT and CDR2 is YNNKEL in the germline V gene (reference sequence). With V trimmed by 1 base and J by 2 bases, 10 bases remained unmatched. In DNA, the CDR3 is TGTGCCAGCAGCCAAGTGAGACTAGCGGGAATATTTACCTACGAGCAGTACTTC. Translated, it gives CASSQVRLAGIFTYEQYF.

This clonotype was seen at least ten times. The chain couples TRBV12-3 or TRBV12-4 to TRBJ1-4, with D perhaps TRBD1 (5 bases). The V gene lost 5 bases and the J gene lost 7 bases, with 14 bases spanning the gap. The CDR3 contains 14 residues. Written as DNA, the CDR3 is TGTGCCAGCAGTGTGGACACACGGGGTGAAAAACTGTTTTTT. Translating gives CASSVDTRGEKLFF.

The rearrangement uses TRBV12-5 and TRBJ2-7; D ambiguous. This CDR3 has 14 residues. V was cut by 1 base and J by 5 bases, with 12 bases left in between. Germline CDR1 reads LGHNT; CDR2 reads FRNRAP. In nucleotides, the CDR3 is TGTGCTAGTGGTTTGGGTACCGGCCTCAACGAGCAGTACTTC. This gives the protein CASGLGTGLNEQYF.

The chain has TRBV7-6 and TRBJ1-2, with TRBD1 as a possible D gene (6 bases). Trimming took off 1 base at V and 10 bases at J, with 16 bases between the two ends. Germline-derived CDR1 and CDR2 are SGHVS and FNYEAQ. The CDR3 runs to 14 residues. CDR3 in amino acids: CASSLDGQNSAYTF. The CDR3 DNA reads as TGTGCCAGCAGCTTAGACGGACAGAACTCCGCCTACACCTTC.

The chain combines TRBV5-4 with TRBJ2-7, with D maybe TRBD1 (7 bases). Germline values: CDR1 SGHNT, CDR2 YYREEE (reference sequence). The V gene lost 4 bases and the J gene lost 4 bases, with 18 bases spanning the gap. CDR3 length: 15 amino acids. The CDR3 DNA reads as TGTGCCAGCAGCATACAAACGCAGGGGGGTTACGAGCAGTACTTC. This codes for CASSIQTQGGYEQYF.

This clonotype was seen a few times. The chain couples TRBV7-9 to TRBJ2-5; D gene ambiguous. CDR3 length: 15 amino acids. The germline CDR1 and CDR2 sequences are SEHNR and FQNEAQ (reference sequence). With 0 bases removed from V and 3 bases from J, the gap between germline ends came to 11 bases. Here the CDR3 DNA reads TGTGCCAGCAGCTTAGCGCTCGGCCGGAAAGAGACCCAGTACTTC. It is translated as CASSLALGRKETQYF.

The sample holds many counts of this clonotype. The V gene is TRBV30, the J gene TRBJ1-6; 9 nucleotides match TRBD1. J was trimmed by 5 bases and V by 5 bases; bases with no gene match: 1. Germline V CDR1 and CDR2: GTSNPN, SVGIG (reference sequence). This CDR3 has 13 amino acids. The CDR3 is CAWRTGDNSPLHF. CDR3 in DNA: TGTGCCTGGCGGACAGGGGATAATTCACCCCTCCACTTT.

V and J are TRBV7-9 and TRBJ2-5; D perhaps matches TRBD2 (6 bases). The CDR3 is made up of 16 amino acids. The V gene's germline CDR1 is SEHNR and CDR2 FQNEAQ (reference sequence). V was pared by 1 base and J by 2 bases, with 14 bases between. CDR3 region: CASSLVGRGLQETQYF. CDR3 sequence (DNA): TGTGCCAGCAGCTTAGTGGGACGGGGACTTCAAGAGACCCAGTACTTC.

This clonotype showed up many times. The chain recombines TRBV28 with TRBJ1-6; D unresolved. This CDR3 has 14 residues. The germline CDR1 and CDR2 sequences are MDHEN and SYDVKM. Trimming pared 3 bases from V and 9 bases from J, leaving 12 bases between. CDR3 protein: CASSFRLKGSPLHF. DNA of the CDR3: TGTGCCAGCAGTTTCCGACTGAAAGGTTCACCCCTCCACTTT.

The gene calls are TRBV27 and TRBJ2-2; TRBD1 matches 12 bases. V lost 3 bases and J lost 5; bases outside the gene matches: 7. CDR1 is MNHEY and CDR2 is SMNVEV in the germline V gene (reference sequence). The CDR3 has 17 amino acids. This CDR3 reads CASSFTGQGALTGELFF. In DNA, the CDR3 is TGTGCCAGCAGTTTCACGGGACAGGGGGCGCTTACCGGGGAGCTGTTTTTT.

This clonotype was seen once. V gene TRBV18 combines with J gene TRBJ2-7; D call uncertain. CDR1 and CDR2 from the germline V gene are KGHSH and LQKENI. Between the trimmed V and J ends, which lost 2 bases and 6 bases, there was a span of 14 bases. The CDR3 contains 14 residues. In DNA form, the CDR3 reads TGTGCCAGCTCACCAGGCCTTTCCCGGGTCGAGCAGTACTTC. The encoded protein is CASSPGLSRVEQYF.

For this clonotype: Just one base apart from a much larger clone, this may be a read error. The chain employs TRBV2 and TRBJ1-2, with TRBD1 matching over 7 bases. The CDR3 length is 16 residues. Germline V gene sequence: CDR1 SNHLY, CDR2 FYNNEI. CDR3 residues: CVSSGTQGISTYGYTF. The CDR3 DNA is TGTGTCAGCAGTGGAACACAGGGGATTTCGACCTATGGCTACACCTTC.

To note about this clonotype: This may stem from a read error, because a much larger clone lies one nucleotide away. The gene calls are TRBV5-1 and TRBJ2-7; possibly TRBD1 for D (5 bases). V lost 3 bases and J lost 4, with 11 bases in between. Germline assignment: CDR1 SGHRS and CDR2 YFSETQ. The CDR3 runs 13 residues. CDR3 sequence: CASSYRQKYEQYF. In DNA, the CDR3 is TGCGCCAGCAGCTACAGACAGAAGTACGAGCAGTACTTC.

The chain combines TRBV4-1 with TRBJ2-7; D could derive from TRBD1 or TRBD2 (5 bases each). This CDR3 spans 14 amino acids. V gave up 5 bases and J gave up 2 bases, with 13 bases separating them. The V gene's germline CDR1 is MGHRA and CDR2 YSYEKL. As DNA, the CDR3 is TGCGCCAGCAGCTCAGCGGACAAGACCTACGAGCAGTACTTC. It is translated as CASSSADKTYEQYF.

The table lists this clonotype with many counts. The chain combines TRBV28 with TRBJ2-3; 11 bases fit TRBD2. The junction had 9 bases not matched to a gene; V was cut back by 4 bases and J by 3 bases. From germline, CDR1 is MDHEN and CDR2 SYDVKM. This CDR3 region has 17 residues. The CDR3: CASSSLLAGGLTDTQYF. The DNA of the CDR3 is TGTGCCAGCAGTTCACTTTTAGCGGGAGGGCTGACAGATACGCAGTATTTT.

The J gene is TRBJ1-1, the V gene TRBV29-1; possibly TRBD1 for D (5 bases). The V and J ends lost 4 bases and 0 bases respectively, with 15 bases between them. Germline CDR1 SQVTM, CDR2 ANQGSEA. This CDR3 region has 15 residues. The CDR3 sequence is CSVGAGRGMNTEAFF. CDR3 nucleotide sequence: TGCAGCGTTGGGGCAGGACGGGGCATGAACACTGAAGCTTTCTTT.

This sequence joins TRBV3-1 and TRBJ2-7; the match to TRBD2 covers 11 bases. The CDR3 totals 15 residues. The J segment lost 6 bases and the V segment lost 1 base, leaving 5 bases of the junction unmatched. Germline V lookup: CDR1 LGHDT, CDR2 YNNKEL (reference sequence). The DNA of the CDR3 is TGTGCCAGCAGCCAAGTAGCGGGAGGGCCACCCGAGCAGTACTTC. It translates to CASSQVAGGPPEQYF.